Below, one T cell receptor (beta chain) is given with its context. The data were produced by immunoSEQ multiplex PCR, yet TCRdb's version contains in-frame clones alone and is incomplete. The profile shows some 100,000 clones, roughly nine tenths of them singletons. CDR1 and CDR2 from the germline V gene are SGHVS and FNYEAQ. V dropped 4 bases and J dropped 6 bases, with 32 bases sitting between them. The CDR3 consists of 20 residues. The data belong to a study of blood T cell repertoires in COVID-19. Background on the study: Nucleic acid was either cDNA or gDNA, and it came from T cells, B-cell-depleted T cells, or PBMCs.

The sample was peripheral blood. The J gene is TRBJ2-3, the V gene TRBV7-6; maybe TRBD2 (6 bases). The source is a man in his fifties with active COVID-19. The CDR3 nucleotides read TGTGCCAGCAGCTGCAAGGATCTGCTGCGAATCGTCTCCGCGGGGGATACGCAGTATTTT. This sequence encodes CASSCKDLLRIVSAGDTQYF.